This passage covers 3 T cell receptor beta chains from one sample sequenced in a study of early T cells in non-severe SARS-CoV-2 infection. One entry per CDR3 protein, called by TCRdb with MiXCR from the 5' RACE reads. Of 30,000 to 45,000 distinct CDR3 sequences listed, approximately 9.9% are singletons. Sample: whole blood. The receptors were gathered from an adult who was a healthcare worker with PCR-confirmed SARS-CoV-2 infection or an uninfected control (not recorded which).

Only a few counts were recorded for this clonotype. The chain carries TRBV29-1 and TRBJ2-2, with D unclear. The CDR3 consists of 12 residues. Germline V gene sequence: CDR1 SQVTM, CDR2 ANQGSEA. With 4 bases removed from V and 6 bases from J, the gap between germline ends came to 9 bases. The DNA for the CDR3 is TGCAGCGTTGTAGAGGTTTCCGGGGAGCTGTTTTTT. It yields the protein CSVVEVSGELFF.

This chain uses TRBV24-1 with TRBJ2-7; no reliable D call. CDR1 and CDR2 (germline): KGHDR, SFDVKD. Deletions cut 4 bases from V and 0 bases from J, with 6 bases between. The CDR3 totals 13 residues. CDR3 sequence (DNA): TGTGCCACCAGTGACGGAAGCTCCTACGAGCAGTACTTC. It specifies CATSDGSSYEQYF.

This clonotype was counted many times. The V call is TRBV7-8, the J call TRBJ2-5; D perhaps matches TRBD2 (5 bases). In germline, CDR1 is SGHVS, CDR2 FQNEAQ. The CDR3 covers 15 residues. The V end was cut by 1 base, the J end by 2 bases, with 11 bases between. CDR3 coding DNA: TGTGCCAGCAGCTTAGGGAGGCAGCCTCAAGAGACCCAGTACTTC. Translation gives CASSLGRQPQETQYF.